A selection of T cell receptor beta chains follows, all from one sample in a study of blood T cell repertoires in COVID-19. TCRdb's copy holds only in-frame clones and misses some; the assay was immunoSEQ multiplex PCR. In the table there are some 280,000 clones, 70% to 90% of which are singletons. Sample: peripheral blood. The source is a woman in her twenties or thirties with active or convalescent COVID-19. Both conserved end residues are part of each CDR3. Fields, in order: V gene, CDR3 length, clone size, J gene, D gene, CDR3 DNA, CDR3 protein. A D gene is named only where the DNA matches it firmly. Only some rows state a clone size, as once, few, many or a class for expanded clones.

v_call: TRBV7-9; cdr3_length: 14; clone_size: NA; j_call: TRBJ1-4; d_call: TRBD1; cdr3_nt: TGTGCCAGCAGCAAAGACTTGGACAGGGGTGGACTGTTTTTT; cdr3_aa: CASSKDLDRGGLFF
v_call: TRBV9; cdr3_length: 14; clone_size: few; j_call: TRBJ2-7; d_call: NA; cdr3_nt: TGTGCCAGCAGCGTCGGGCTAGCACGCAACGAGCAGTACTTC; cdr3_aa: CASSVGLARNEQYF
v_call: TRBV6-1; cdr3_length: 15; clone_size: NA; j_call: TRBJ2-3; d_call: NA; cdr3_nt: TGTGCCAGCAGTGAAGACAGGGCCCACACAGATACGCAGTATTTT; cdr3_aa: CASSEDRAHTDTQYF
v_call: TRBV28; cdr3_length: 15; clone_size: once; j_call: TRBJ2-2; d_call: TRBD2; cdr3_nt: TGTGCCAGCAGTTTTCTAGCGGGATACACCGGGGAGCTGTTTTTT; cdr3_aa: CASSFLAGYTGELFF
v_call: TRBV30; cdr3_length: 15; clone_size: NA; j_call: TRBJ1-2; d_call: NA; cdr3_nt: TGTGCCTGGATCCCCCCCAGGGTAATCAACTATGGCTACACCTTC; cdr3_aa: CAWIPPRVINYGYTF
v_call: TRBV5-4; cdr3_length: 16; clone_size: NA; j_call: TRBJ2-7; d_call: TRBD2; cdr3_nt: TGTGCCAGCAGCTTAGCCGGGACTAGCGGGACCTACGAGCAGTACTTC; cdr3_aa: CASSLAGTSGTYEQYF
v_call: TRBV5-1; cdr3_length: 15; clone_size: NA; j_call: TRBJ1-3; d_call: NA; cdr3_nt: TGCGCCAGCAGCTTGCGCCAGGGTGGGGTGGACACCATATATTTT; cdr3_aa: CASSLRQGGVDTIYF
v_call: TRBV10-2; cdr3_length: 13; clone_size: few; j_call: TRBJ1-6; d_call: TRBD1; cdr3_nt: TGCGCCAGCAACAGGGGGCTGGGATCACCCCTCCACTTT; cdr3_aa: CASNRGLGSPLHF
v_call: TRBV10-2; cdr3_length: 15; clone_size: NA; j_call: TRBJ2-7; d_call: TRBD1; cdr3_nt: TGCGCCAGCAGTGAGTTGGGAGGGACAGGGGACGAGCAGTACTTC; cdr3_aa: CASSELGGTGDEQYF
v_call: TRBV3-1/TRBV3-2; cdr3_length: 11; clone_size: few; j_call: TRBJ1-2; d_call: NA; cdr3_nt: TGTGCCAGCAGCCAAGGTAGCGGCTACACCTTC; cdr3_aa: CASSQGSGYTF
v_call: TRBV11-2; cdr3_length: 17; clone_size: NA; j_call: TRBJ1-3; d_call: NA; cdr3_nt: TGTGCCAGCAGCTTAGCCTTCAGGGGCCCCTCTGGAAACACCATATATTTT; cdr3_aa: CASSLAFRGPSGNTIYF
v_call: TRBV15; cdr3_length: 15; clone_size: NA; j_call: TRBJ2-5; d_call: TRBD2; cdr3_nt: TGTGCCACCAGCAGAGATGGGACTAACCAAGAGACCCAGTACTTC; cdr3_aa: CATSRDGTNQETQYF
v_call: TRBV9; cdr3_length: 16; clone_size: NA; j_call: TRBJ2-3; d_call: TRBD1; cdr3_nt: TGTGCCAGCAGCACTTCTCCGGGACAGTGGTCAGATACGCAGTATTTT; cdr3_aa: CASSTSPGQWSDTQYF
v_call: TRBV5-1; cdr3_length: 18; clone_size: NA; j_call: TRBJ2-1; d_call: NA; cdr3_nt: TGCGCCAGCAGCTTGGTTCGCCCGGGTATTAGCTCCTACAATGAGCAGTTCTTC; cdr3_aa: CASSLVRPGISSYNEQFF
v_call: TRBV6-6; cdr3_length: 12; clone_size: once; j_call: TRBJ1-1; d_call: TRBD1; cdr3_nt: TGTGCCAGCAGTTATCACAGGGGGGAGGCTTTCTTT; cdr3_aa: CASSYHRGEAFF
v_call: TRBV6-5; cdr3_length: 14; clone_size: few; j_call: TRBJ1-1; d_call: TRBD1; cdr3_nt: TGTGCCAGCAGAGAGGGGGCGGTGAACACTGAAGCTTTCTTT; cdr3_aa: CASREGAVNTEAFF
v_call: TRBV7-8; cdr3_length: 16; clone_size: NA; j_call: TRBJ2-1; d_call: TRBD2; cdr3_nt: TGTGCCAGCAGCTCGGTTGCGGGGGGTACATACAATGAGCAGTTCTTC; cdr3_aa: CASSSVAGGTYNEQFF
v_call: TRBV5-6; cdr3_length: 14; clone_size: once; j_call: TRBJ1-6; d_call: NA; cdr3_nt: TGTGCCAGTGCAGTGCGGTCCAACAATTCACCCCTCCACTTT; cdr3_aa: CASAVRSNNSPLHF
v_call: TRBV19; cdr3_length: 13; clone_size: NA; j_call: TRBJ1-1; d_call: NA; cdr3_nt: TGTGCCAGTAGTCCTTACTTGAACACTGAAGCTTTCTTT; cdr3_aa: CASSPYLNTEAFF
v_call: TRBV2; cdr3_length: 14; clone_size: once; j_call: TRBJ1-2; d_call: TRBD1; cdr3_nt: TGTGCCAGCAGATCATCAAGACAGGGTCATGGCTACACCTTC; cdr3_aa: CASRSSRQGHGYTF
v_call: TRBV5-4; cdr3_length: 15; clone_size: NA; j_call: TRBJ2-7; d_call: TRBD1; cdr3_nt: TGTGCCAGCAGCCCCGGGACAGGGTCGGCCTACGAGCAGTACTTC; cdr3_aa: CASSPGTGSAYEQYF
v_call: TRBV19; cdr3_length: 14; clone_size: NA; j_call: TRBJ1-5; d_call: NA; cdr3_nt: TGTGCCAGTAGTACAACAGGGCAAAATCAGCCCCAGCATTTT; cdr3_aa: CASSTTGQNQPQHF
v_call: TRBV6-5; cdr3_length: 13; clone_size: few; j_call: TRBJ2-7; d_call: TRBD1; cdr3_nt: TGTGCCAGCAGGGGGACAGAAACTTACGAGCAGTACTTC; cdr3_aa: CASRGTETYEQYF
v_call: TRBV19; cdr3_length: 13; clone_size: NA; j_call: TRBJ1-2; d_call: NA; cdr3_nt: TGTGCCAGTCGGGGTATCGTAAACTATGGCTACACCTTC; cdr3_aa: CASRGIVNYGYTF
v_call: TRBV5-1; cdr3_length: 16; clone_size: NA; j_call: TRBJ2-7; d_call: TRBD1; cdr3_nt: TGCGCCAGCAGCTTAAAATGGGCAGGGGGCGCCTACGAGCAGTACTTC; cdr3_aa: CASSLKWAGGAYEQYF
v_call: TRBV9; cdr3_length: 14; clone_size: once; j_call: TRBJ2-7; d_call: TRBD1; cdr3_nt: TGTGCCAGCAGCGTTGGGACAGGGCCCTACGAGCAGTACTTC; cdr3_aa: CASSVGTGPYEQYF
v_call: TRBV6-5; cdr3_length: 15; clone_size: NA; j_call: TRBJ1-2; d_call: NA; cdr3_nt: TGTGCCAGCAGTCCCTCGCGGGGGGGGGAATATGGCTACACCTTC; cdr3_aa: CASSPSRGGEYGYTF
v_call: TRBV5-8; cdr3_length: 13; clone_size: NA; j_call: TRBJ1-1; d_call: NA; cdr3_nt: TGTGCCAGCAGCTTGCGGAGGAACACTGAAGCTTTCTTT; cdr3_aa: CASSLRRNTEAFF
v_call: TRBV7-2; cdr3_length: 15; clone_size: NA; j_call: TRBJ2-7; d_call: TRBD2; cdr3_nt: TGTGCCAGCACACATAGCGGGGGTCACCCCTACGAGCAGTACTTC; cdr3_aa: CASTHSGGHPYEQYF
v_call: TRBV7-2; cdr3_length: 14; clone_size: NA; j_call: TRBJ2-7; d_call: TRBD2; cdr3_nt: TGTGCCAGCAGCAGTAGCGGGGACCCCTACGAGCAGTACTTC; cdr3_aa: CASSSSGDPYEQYF
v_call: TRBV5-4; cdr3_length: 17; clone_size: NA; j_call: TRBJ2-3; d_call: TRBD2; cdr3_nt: TGTGCCAGCAGCCTGCCGTGGACTAGCGGGGGGAACGATACGCAGTATTTT; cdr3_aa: CASSLPWTSGGNDTQYF
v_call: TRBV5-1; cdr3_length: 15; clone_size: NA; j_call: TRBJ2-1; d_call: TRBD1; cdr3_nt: TGCGCCAGCAGCTTGGACCCAGGGGGCGTAAATGAGCAGTTCTTC; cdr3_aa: CASSLDPGGVNEQFF
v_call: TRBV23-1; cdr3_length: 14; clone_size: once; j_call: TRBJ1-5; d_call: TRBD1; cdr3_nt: TGCGCCGCCCCGGGACAGGGGTTGGATCAGCCCCAGCATTTT; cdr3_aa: CAAPGQGLDQPQHF
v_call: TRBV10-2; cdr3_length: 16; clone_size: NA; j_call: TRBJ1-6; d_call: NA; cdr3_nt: TGCGCCAGCACCCAACGAGCCGGAGTCTATAATTCACCCCTCCACTTT; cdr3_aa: CASTQRAGVYNSPLHF
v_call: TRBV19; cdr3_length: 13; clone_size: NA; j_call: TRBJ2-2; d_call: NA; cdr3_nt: TGTGCCAGTGGAACAGGGACGACCGGGGAGCTGTTTTTT; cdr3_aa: CASGTGTTGELFF
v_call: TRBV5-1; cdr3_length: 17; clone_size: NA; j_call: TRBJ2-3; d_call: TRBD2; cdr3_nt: TGCGCCAGCAGCGTGACTAGCGGGGGACGAGAGGCAGATACGCAGTATTTT; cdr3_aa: CASSVTSGGREADTQYF
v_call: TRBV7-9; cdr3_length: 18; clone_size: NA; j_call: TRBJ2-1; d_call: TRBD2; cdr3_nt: TGTGCCAGCAGCTTACCACTAGCGGGGGGCAACCTACACAATGAGCAGTTCTTC; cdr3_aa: CASSLPLAGGNLHNEQFF
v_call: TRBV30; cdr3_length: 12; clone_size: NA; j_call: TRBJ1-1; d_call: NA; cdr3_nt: TGTGCCTGGAGTCAACCCACCGCGGAAGCTTTCTTT; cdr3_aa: CAWSQPTAEAFF
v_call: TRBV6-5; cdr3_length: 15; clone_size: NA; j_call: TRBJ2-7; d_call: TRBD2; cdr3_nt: TGTGCCAGCACCCCCCAAGCGGGGGGTGTCTACGAGCAGTACTTC; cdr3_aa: CASTPQAGGVYEQYF
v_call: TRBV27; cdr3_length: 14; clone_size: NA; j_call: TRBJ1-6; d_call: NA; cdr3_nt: TGTGCCAGCAGTTTGGGGGGGGCATATTCACCCCTCCACTTT; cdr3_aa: CASSLGGAYSPLHF
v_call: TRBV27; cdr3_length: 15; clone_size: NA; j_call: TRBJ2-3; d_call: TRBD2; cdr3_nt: TGTGCCAGCAGTTTACGGCGGGGGGGCACAGATACGCAGTATTTT; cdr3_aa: CASSLRRGGTDTQYF
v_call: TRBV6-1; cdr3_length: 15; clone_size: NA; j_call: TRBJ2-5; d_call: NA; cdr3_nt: TGTGCCAGCAGTGAAAGGAGACTGCCTCAAGAGACCCAGTACTTC; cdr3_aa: CASSERRLPQETQYF
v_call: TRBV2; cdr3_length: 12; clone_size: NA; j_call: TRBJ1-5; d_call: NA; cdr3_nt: TGTGCCAGCAGGAGGAGCAATCAGCCCCAGCATTTT; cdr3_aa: CASRRSNQPQHF
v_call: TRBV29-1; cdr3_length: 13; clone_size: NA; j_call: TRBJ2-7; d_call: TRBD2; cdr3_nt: TGCAGCGTTGAAGGAGGGGAGGGTTACGAGCAGTACTTC; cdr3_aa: CSVEGGEGYEQYF
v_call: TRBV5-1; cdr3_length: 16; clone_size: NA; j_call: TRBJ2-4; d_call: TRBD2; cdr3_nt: TGCGCCAGCAGCTTGTCCCTAGCGGGGGTCAAAAACATTCAGTACTTC; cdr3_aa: CASSLSLAGVKNIQYF
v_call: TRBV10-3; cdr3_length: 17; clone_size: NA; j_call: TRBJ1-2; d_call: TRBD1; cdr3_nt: TGTGCCATCAGTCCGGGACAGGGTTACTGGGCTAACTATGGCTACACCTTC; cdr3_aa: CAISPGQGYWANYGYTF
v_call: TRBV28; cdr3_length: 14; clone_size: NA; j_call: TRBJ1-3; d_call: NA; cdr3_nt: TGTGCCAGCAGTTTCCGGAGCTCTGGAAACACCATATATTTT; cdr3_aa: CASSFRSSGNTIYF
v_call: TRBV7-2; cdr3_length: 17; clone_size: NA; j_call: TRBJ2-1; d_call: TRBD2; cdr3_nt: TGTGCCAGCAGCCCACAGAGGACTAGCGGGGGGGCCGATGAGCAGTTCTTC; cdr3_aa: CASSPQRTSGGADEQFF
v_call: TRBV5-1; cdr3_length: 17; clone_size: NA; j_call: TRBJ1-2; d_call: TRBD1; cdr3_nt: TGCGCCAGCAGCAGCGCCGGGACAGGGGGATCTAACTATGGCTACACCTTC; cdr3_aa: CASSSAGTGGSNYGYTF
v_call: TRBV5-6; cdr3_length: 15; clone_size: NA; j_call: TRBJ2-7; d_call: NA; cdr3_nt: TGTGCCAGCAGCTTGTTTCAGGGCCCTTTTTACGAGCAGTACTTC; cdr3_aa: CASSLFQGPFYEQYF
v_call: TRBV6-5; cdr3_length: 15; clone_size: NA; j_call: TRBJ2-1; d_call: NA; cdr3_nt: TGTGCCAGCGTGTCCCACTATGGCTCCTACAATGAGCAGTTCTTC; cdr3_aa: CASVSHYGSYNEQFF
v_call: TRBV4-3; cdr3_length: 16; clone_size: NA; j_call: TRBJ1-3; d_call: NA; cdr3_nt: TGCGCCAGCAGCCAAGATCGCGGGGTCTCTGGAAACACCATATATTTT; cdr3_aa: CASSQDRGVSGNTIYF
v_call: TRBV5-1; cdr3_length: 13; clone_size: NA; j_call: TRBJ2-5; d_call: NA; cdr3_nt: TGCGCCAGCAGCCTTGGGCAGCAAGAGACCCAGTACTTC; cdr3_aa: CASSLGQQETQYF
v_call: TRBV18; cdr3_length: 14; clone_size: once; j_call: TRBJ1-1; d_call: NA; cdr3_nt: TGTGCCAGCTCCCAGACAGTAGTAAGGACTGAAGCTTTCTTT; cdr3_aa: CASSQTVVRTEAFF